A single sample is the source of the 12 T cell receptor beta chains below, sequenced in a study of blood T cell repertoires in COVID-19. The table came from immunoSEQ multiplex PCR; TCRdb's copy has only in-frame clones and leaves some out. This repertoire shows about 220,000 clones, 70% to 90% found once; its top ten account for roughly 12%. The specimen sequenced was peripheral blood. These receptor sequences come from a human donor in a cohort sampled during active COVID-19.

Here the CDR3 DNA reads TGTGCCAGCAGCCGTGTTAACATTCAGTACTTC. Amino acid sequence: CASSRVNIQYF. The J gene is TRBJ2-4, the V gene TRBV28; unclear D gene. Germline V gene sequence: CDR1 MDHEN, CDR2 SYDVKM. V was cut by 6 bases and J by 7 bases, with 7 bases left in between. The CDR3 totals 11 residues.

The chain joins TRBV11-3 to TRBJ1-1, with no clear D. CDR1 and CDR2 from the germline V gene are SGHNT and YENEEA. The CDR3 loop spans 12 amino acids. V lost 3 bases, J lost 3 bases, and 5 bases lay in between. CDR3 sequence reads: CASSFSDTEAFF. CDR3 bases: TGTGCCAGCAGCTTTAGCGACACTGAAGCTTTCTTT.

This chain joins TRBV3-1 (or the pseudogene TRBV3-2) and TRBJ2-1; 13 positions match TRBD2. With V trimmed by 4 bases and J by 4 bases, 10 bases remained unmatched. CDR1 LGHDT and CDR2 YNNKEL come from the germline V gene (reference sequence). CDR3 size: 18 residues. The CDR3 region has the DNA TGTGCCAGCAGCCCCTCGCCCCTACTAGCGGGGGGGTACAATGAGCAGTTCTTC. The encoded protein is CASSPSPLLAGGYNEQFF.

This sequence joins TRBV19 and TRBJ2-7, with TRBD2 as a possible D gene (6 bases). Germline V CDR1 and CDR2: LNHDA, SQIVND (reference sequence). This CDR3 is built from 14 residues. Between the trimmed V and J ends, which lost 3 bases and 0 bases, there was a span of 9 bases. The CDR3 DNA follows: TGTGCCAGTAGTATTGCCGGGAGCTCCTACGAGCAGTACTTC. Protein product: CASSIAGSSYEQYF. The variable domain in full, with the rest retrieved from reference TRBV19 and TRBJ2-7, is DGGITQSPKYLFRKEGQNVTLSCEQNLNHDAMYWYRQDPGQGLRLIYYSQIVNDFQKGDIAEGYSVSREKKESFPLTVTSAQKNPTAFYLCASSIAGSSYEQYFGPGTRLTVT.

V and J are TRBV10-3 and TRBJ2-1; possibly TRBD2 for D (5 bases). The CDR3 totals 13 residues. Trimming left V 7 bases short and J 7 bases short, with 14 bases between. Germline CDR1 and CDR2: ENHRY and SYGVKD. The CDR3, as DNA: TGTGCCATCACTCTTGACGGGGAAAATGAGCAGTTCTTC. Its translation: CAITLDGENEQFF.

In this sample, this clone turned up once. The genes are TRBV6-5 and TRBJ2-2; D is ambiguous. The germline V gene encodes CDR1 MNHEY and CDR2 SVGAGI. Trimming pared 4 bases from V and 7 bases from J, leaving 7 bases between. CDR3 length: 12 residues. CDR3 in DNA: TGTGCCAGCAGTTGGTCGGTCGGGGAGCTGTTTTTT. It encodes CASSWSVGELFF.

This sequence joins TRBV18 and TRBJ1-2; 8 nucleotides line up with TRBD1. This CDR3 contains 17 residues. J gave up 1 base and V 1 base, and 8 bases lay outside the gene matches. Germline CDR1 is KGHSH and CDR2 is LQKENI. CDR3 region: CASSPRRDRPINYGYTF. CDR3 nucleotides: TGTGCCAGCTCACCACGAAGGGACAGGCCGATTAACTATGGCTACACCTTC.

This clone came up many times. The rearrangement links TRBV30 to TRBJ1-6; 7 bases align to TRBD1. Per the germline V gene, CDR1 is GTSNPN and CDR2 is SVGIG (reference sequence). The V gene end was trimmed by 5 bases and the J gene end by 6 bases; junction bases not matched to a gene: 1. CDR3 length equals 12 residues. CDR3 DNA: TGTGCCTGGCAGGGGGTTAATTCACCCCTCCACTTT. This sequence encodes CAWQGVNSPLHF.

V and J are TRBV7-2 and TRBJ2-1; the D gene is possibly TRBD2 (5 bases). The V gene lost 5 bases and the J gene lost 8 bases, with 13 bases spanning the gap. The length of the CDR3 is 13 residues. The germline V gene encodes CDR1 SGHTA and CDR2 FQGNSA. Here the CDR3 reads CASSRTKGDEQFF. The CDR3 nucleotides read TGTGCCAGCAGCCGTACTAAGGGAGATGAGCAGTTCTTC.

The chain links TRBV20-1 to TRBJ2-1, with 9 bases matching TRBD1. Trimming took 6 bases from V and 7 from J; bases not matched to a gene: 1. Germline values: CDR1 DFQATT, CDR2 SNEGSKA (reference sequence). The CDR3 is 11 residues long. CDR3 region: CSAGTGNEQFF. CDR3 nucleotides: TGCAGTGCGGGGACAGGGAATGAGCAGTTCTTC.

The chain links TRBV27 to TRBJ1-1; tentative D call: TRBD1 (5 bases). The CDR3 length is 15 residues. V lost 5 bases and J 1 base, leaving 14 bases between the germline ends. Germline V gene sequence: CDR1 MNHEY, CDR2 SMNVEV (reference sequence). CDR3 sequence (DNA): TGTGCCAGCAGTCCGCGACAGTATACGAACACTGAAGCTTTCTTT. Protein: CASSPRQYTNTEAFF.

J is TRBJ2-2 and V is TRBV13; 10 positions match TRBD2. CDR1 and CDR2 (germline): PRHDT, FYEKMQ (reference sequence). J was trimmed by 3 bases and V by 4 bases; bases with no gene match: 5. This CDR3 has 16 residues. For the CDR3, the DNA is TGTGCCAGCAGCTCCCGGACTAGCGGTTACACCGGGGAGCTGTTTTTT. It yields the protein CASSSRTSGYTGELFF.